The clone carrying this T cell receptor beta chain is categorized as medium-sized. Its antigen is not identified. Cells sorted as Tregs were CD4+, CD25+ and CD127-/low. Trimming left V 3 bases short and J 7 bases short, with 6 bases between. The CDR3 is 11 amino acids. Study observations and caveats: Tumor memory CD4+ T cell TCR gene usage clustered with blood and lymph node memory CD4+ cells and lymph node naive CD4+ cells. Under 2.4% of tumor Treg sequences matched blood Tregs or memory cells. Greatest tumor Treg TCR overlap was with tumor naive CD4+ cells.

The TRBV12-4/TRBJ1-2 clonotypes were amplified using barcode primers with ligated adaptors. A single record per CDR3 protein comes from TCRdb applying MiXCR to the multiplex PCR reads. Seen here are over 2,000 distinct CDR3 sequences, 0.85% to 1.2% observed once, and the top ten hold 15%. This chain connects TRBV12-3 or TRBV12-4 to TRBJ1-2; D remains unclear. The sequencing input was tumor-infiltrating Tregs sorted from the breast tumor. The sequence derives from a female donor with breast cancer. In DNA form, the CDR3 reads TGTGCCAGCAGTTTTCGCTCTGGCTACACCTTC. Amino acids: CASSFRSGYTF.